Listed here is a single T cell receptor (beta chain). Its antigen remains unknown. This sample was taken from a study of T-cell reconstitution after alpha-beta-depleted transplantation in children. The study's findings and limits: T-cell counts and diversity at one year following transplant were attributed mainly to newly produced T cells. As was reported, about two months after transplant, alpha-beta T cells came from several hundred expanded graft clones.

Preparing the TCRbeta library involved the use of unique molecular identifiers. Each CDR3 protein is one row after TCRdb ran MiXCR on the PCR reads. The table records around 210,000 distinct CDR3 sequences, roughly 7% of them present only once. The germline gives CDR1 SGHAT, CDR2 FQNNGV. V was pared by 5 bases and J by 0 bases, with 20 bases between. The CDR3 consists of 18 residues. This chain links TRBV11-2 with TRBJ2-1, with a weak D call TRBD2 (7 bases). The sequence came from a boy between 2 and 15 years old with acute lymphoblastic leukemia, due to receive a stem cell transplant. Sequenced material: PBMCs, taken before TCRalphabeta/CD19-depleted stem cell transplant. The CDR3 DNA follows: TGTGCCAGCAGCCCCAACCGGGGGGCGTCTGTCTCCTACAATGAGCAGTTCTTC. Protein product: CASSPNRGASVSYNEQFF. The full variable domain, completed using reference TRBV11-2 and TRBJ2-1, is EAGVAQSPRYKIIEKRQSVAFWCNPISGHATLYWYQQILGQGPKLLIQFQNNGVVDDSQLPKDRFSAERLKGVDSTLKIQPAKLEDSAVYLCASSPNRGASVSYNEQFFGPGTRLTVL.